The 3 T cell receptor beta chains in this list originate from one sample, sequenced in a study of CD8 T cells in ankylosing spondylitis. From the 5' RACE reads, TCRdb called clonotypes with MiXCR, one entry per CDR3 protein. In the table there are 200,000 to 300,000 distinct CDR3 sequences, approximately 24% of which are singletons. Sequenced sample: blood, either unsorted or a sorted T cell fraction (not recorded which). The source is a male donor with ankylosing spondylitis or in good health (not recorded which).

The table lists this clonotype with a few counts. The V gene is TRBV29-1, the J gene TRBJ2-1; D uncertain. The V and J ends lost 2 bases and 0 bases respectively, with 17 bases between them. Germline V lookup: CDR1 SQVTM, CDR2 ANQGSEA. This CDR3 comprises 17 residues. CDR3 bases: TGCAGCGTTGAACCATCCTACAGAACTAACTCCTACAATGAGCAGTTCTTC. Amino acid sequence: CSVEPSYRTNSYNEQFF.

The table lists this clonotype with a few counts. V is TRBV14 and J is TRBJ1-1; D ambiguous. The germline V and J ends were trimmed by 3 bases and 0 bases, with 5 bases remaining between them. This CDR3 has 13 amino acids. Germline values: CDR1 SGHDN, CDR2 FVKESK. The CDR3 bases are TGTGCCAGCAGCCAGAACTTGAACACTGAAGCTTTCTTT. This encodes CASSQNLNTEAFF.

The genes are TRBV5-1 and TRBJ2-2; maybe TRBD2 (6 bases). Germline CDR1 and CDR2: SGHRS and YFSETQ. CDR3 size: 14 residues. Trimming shortened V by 9 bases and J by 1 base, and 13 bases separated the two germline ends. This CDR3 reads CATHGGLNTGELFF. The CDR3 DNA follows: TGCGCCACCCACGGGGGATTGAACACCGGGGAGCTGTTTTTT.